Shown below are 32 T cell receptor beta chains from a single sample sequenced in a study of blood T cell repertoires in COVID-19. Assay: immunoSEQ multiplex PCR; the TCRdb copy retains only in-frame clones and omits some. The sample carries around 100,000 clones, less than 90% recorded once. Sequenced: peripheral blood. The receptors were gathered from a man older than 75 with acute or convalescent COVID-19.

This rearrangement joins TRBV5-6 to TRBJ2-1; 8 bases match TRBD2. Trimming took 1 base from V and 7 from J; bases not matched to a gene: 4. The germline gives CDR1 SGHDT, CDR2 YYEEEE. The CDR3 sequence is 14 residues long. DNA of the CDR3: TGTGCCAGCAGCTTGCCCAGCGGGAGAAATGAGCAGTTCTTC. It specifies CASSLPSGRNEQFF.

The V gene is TRBV4-1, the J gene TRBJ2-5; D is unresolved. This CDR3 region has 15 residues. The germline V gene encodes CDR1 MGHRA and CDR2 YSYEKL. V was shortened by 0 bases and J by 2 bases, with 10 bases between the two germline ends. CDR3 sequence (DNA): TGCGCCAGCAGCCAAGAATTGGGCAGACAAGAGACCCAGTACTTC. Translating it yields CASSQELGRQETQYF.

The genes are TRBV6-5 and TRBJ1-3, with unresolved D. V dropped 2 bases and J dropped 0 bases, with 11 bases sitting between them. Germline V gives CDR1 MNHEY, CDR2 SVGAGI. The CDR3 sequence is 16 residues long. The CDR3 nucleotides read TGTGCCAGCAGTTACAAAGCCCGCCTCTCTGGAAACACCATATATTTT. Its protein product is CASSYKARLSGNTIYF.

V usage is TRBV3-1 (or the pseudogene TRBV3-2) and J usage is TRBJ2-2, with D hard to call. CDR1 is LGHDT and CDR2 is YNNKEL in the germline V gene (reference sequence). Trimming shortened V by 4 bases and J by 7 bases, and 7 bases separated the two germline ends. CDR3 size: 12 residues. The CDR3 loop reads CASSLRGGELFF. DNA for the CDR3: TGTGCCAGCAGCCTCCGCGGCGGGGAGCTGTTTTTT.

This clone was detected only once. The chain uses TRBV5-6 and TRBJ2-2, with TRBD2 as a possible D gene (5 bases). This CDR3 is 14 amino acids long. Trimming took 4 bases from V and 5 from J, leaving 12 bases between them. Germline V gene sequence: CDR1 SGHDT, CDR2 YYEEEE. CDR3 DNA sequence: TGTGCCAGCAGCCTAACCCCGGGAACCGGGGAGCTGTTTTTT. Translating gives CASSLTPGTGELFF.

The rearrangement joins TRBV4-1 to TRBJ2-1; 14 nucleotides align to TRBD2. The V gene end was trimmed by 4 bases and the J gene end by 8 bases; junction bases not matched to a gene: 7. The V gene's germline CDR1 is MGHRA and CDR2 YSYEKL. This CDR3 has 16 residues. The CDR3 DNA follows: TGCGCCAGCAGCCTAACACCGGGACTAGCGGGGGATGAGCAGTTCTTC. This codes for CASSLTPGLAGDEQFF.

The chain joins TRBV7-2 to TRBJ2-7; 9 bases line up with TRBD1. Germline-derived CDR1 and CDR2 are SGHTA and FQGNSA. This CDR3 contains 18 residues. The V segment lost 3 bases and the J segment 6 bases; nucleotides outside the gene matches: 18. CDR3 in DNA: TGTGCCAGCAGCTTTTCTGGGACAGGGTTGATGCAGGTCCGCGAGCAGTACTTC. Protein sequence: CASSFSGTGLMQVREQYF. The whole variable domain, remainder taken from reference TRBV7-2 and TRBJ2-7, is GAGVSQSPSNKVTEKGKDVELRCDPISGHTALYWYRQSLGQGLEFLIYFQGNSAPDKSGLPSDRFSAERTGGSVSTLTIQRTQQEDSAVYLCASSFSGTGLMQVREQYFGPGTRLTVT.

The gene calls are TRBV29-1 and TRBJ2-1, with TRBD1 matching over 9 bases. Germline lookup yields CDR1 SQVTM and CDR2 ANQGSEA. V shed 5 bases and J 3 bases; nucleotides not matched to a gene: 14. CDR3 size: 17 residues. CDR3 DNA sequence: TGCAGCGTTCACCCCGGGACCGGGACAGGGAACTACAATGAGCAGTTCTTC. Protein: CSVHPGTGTGNYNEQFF.

This clone was seen once. The CDR3 region is CASGDSPMNTEAFF. The CDR3 nucleotides are TGTGCCAGCGGGGACAGCCCCATGAACACTGAAGCTTTCTTT. This chain uses TRBV3-1 (or the pseudogene TRBV3-2) with TRBJ1-1, with TRBD1 matching 7 bases. Per germline, CDR1 LGHDT and CDR2 YNNKEL (reference sequence). The CDR3 has 14 amino acids. J lost 0 bases, V lost 8 bases, and 6 bases had no gene match.

The J gene is TRBJ2-3, the V gene TRBV4-1; 8 bases are a match to TRBD2. The CDR3 covers 17 residues. The trim removed 2 bases at V and 4 bases at J, leaving 11 bases unmatched. Per the germline V gene, CDR1 is MGHRA and CDR2 is YSYEKL. The CDR3 DNA is TGCGCCAGCAGCCAAACCCCTGGCGGGGGGCCAGCAGATACGCAGTATTTT. It is translated as CASSQTPGGGPADTQYF.

The chain is built from TRBV20-1 and TRBJ1-4, with 7 positions matching TRBD1. Germline assignment: CDR1 DFQATT and CDR2 SNEGSKA (reference sequence). With V trimmed by 3 bases and J by 0 bases, 7 bases remained unmatched. There are 16 residues in the CDR3. The CDR3 spells CSASPGTAATNEKLFF. The CDR3 coding sequence is TGCAGTGCTAGTCCGGGGACAGCGGCAACTAATGAAAAACTGTTTTTT.

This clone showed up just once. The CDR3 region is CASSFGQSNQPQHF. In nucleotides, the CDR3 is TGTGCCAGCAGCTTTGGCCAGAGCAATCAGCCCCAGCATTTT. This rearrangement joins TRBV7-2 to TRBJ1-5; D is undetermined. The CDR3 loop spans 14 amino acids. The germline V gene encodes CDR1 SGHTA and CDR2 FQGNSA. Between the trimmed V and J ends, which lost 3 bases and 1 base, there was a span of 7 bases.

This clone was seen just once. This rearrangement joins TRBV19 to TRBJ2-5; 8 nucleotides match TRBD2. Looked up from germline, CDR1 is LNHDA and CDR2 is SQIVND (reference sequence). The V gene end was trimmed by 5 bases and the J gene end by 4 bases; junction bases not matched to a gene: 12. This CDR3 contains 16 residues. In DNA, the CDR3 is TGTGCCAGTAGTCCACCGGGACTAGGAGGACGAGAGACCCAGTACTTC. It yields the protein CASSPPGLGGRETQYF.

This chain links TRBV30 with TRBJ2-7; a possible D gene is TRBD2 (6 bases). This CDR3 spans 15 amino acids. Germline V CDR1 and CDR2: GTSNPN, SVGIG (reference sequence). The V and J ends lost 1 base and 7 bases respectively, with 20 bases between them. CDR3 region: CAWSGGTPGLGEQYF. In DNA, the CDR3 is TGTGCCTGGAGTGGGGGGACTCCTGGCCTCGGGGAGCAGTACTTC.

V usage is TRBV5-4 and J usage is TRBJ1-6, with D uncertain. The CDR3 consists of 14 residues. CDR1 is SGHNT, CDR2 YYREEE, per germline (reference sequence). Trimming removed 4 bases from V and 7 bases from J, with 12 bases in between. The CDR3 nucleotides read TGTGCCAGCAGCCTGGGGAGGGTAAATTCACCCCTCCACTTT. This gives the protein CASSLGRVNSPLHF. The full variable domain, rest sourced from reference TRBV5-4 and TRBJ1-6, is ETGVTQSPTHLIKTRGQQVTLRCSSQSGHNTVSWYQQALGQGPQFIFQYYREEENGRGNFPPRFSGLQFPNYSSELNVNALELDDSALYLCASSLGRVNSPLHFGNGTRLTVT.

J is TRBJ2-1 and V is TRBV15; maybe TRBD2 (6 bases). V lost 0 bases and J 7 bases, leaving 16 bases between the germline ends. The CDR3 consists of 16 residues. CDR1 is LNHNV, CDR2 YYDKDF, per germline (reference sequence). The CDR3 bases are TGTGCCACCAGCAGAGATAGAAGACTCGGGGGAAATGAGCAGTTCTTC. Translation: CATSRDRRLGGNEQFF.

The V call is TRBV19, the J call TRBJ2-3; 10 bases line up with TRBD2. V dropped 5 bases and J dropped 0; count of bases not matched to a gene: 5. Germline lookup yields CDR1 LNHDA and CDR2 SQIVND (reference sequence). The CDR3 consists of 16 residues. The chain's CDR3 is CASSLGLARSTDTQYF. CDR3 bases: TGTGCCAGTAGTTTGGGACTAGCGAGGAGCACAGATACGCAGTATTTT.

The rearrangement uses TRBV4-1 and TRBJ2-2; 12 bases line up with TRBD1. The germline V gene has CDR1 MGHRA and CDR2 YSYEKL. V was pared by 0 bases and J by 7 bases, with 6 bases of the junction left unmatched. The CDR3 spans 17 residues. As DNA, the CDR3 is TGCGCCAGCAGCCAAGAGGGACAGGGGGCGCGGGGCGGGGAGCTGTTTTTT. Its protein product is CASSQEGQGARGGELFF.

The chain has TRBV7-2 and TRBJ2-7; D is possibly TRBD1 (5 bases). V shed 2 bases and J shed 2 bases, with 10 bases lying between them. CDR1 and CDR2 (germline): SGHTA, FQGNSA. The CDR3 consists of 14 residues. The CDR3 spells CASSLLQAAYEQYF. The DNA for the CDR3 is TGTGCCAGCAGCTTATTACAGGCGGCCTACGAGCAGTACTTC.

The chain uses TRBV28 and TRBJ2-7, with D perhaps matching TRBD1 (5 bases). The CDR3 is made up of 13 amino acids. Germline V gene lookup returns CDR1 MDHEN and CDR2 SYDVKM. The V gene lost 6 bases and the J gene lost 3 bases, with 12 bases spanning the gap. The CDR3 region is CASRKGQIYEQYF. The CDR3, as DNA: TGTGCCAGCAGAAAGGGGCAGATCTACGAGCAGTACTTC.

The chain uses TRBV2 and TRBJ1-6, with 7 positions matching TRBD1. Losses at the gene ends were 7 bases for V and 5 bases for J; bases not matched to a gene: 8. Germline V gene sequence: CDR1 SNHLY, CDR2 FYNNEI. The length of the CDR3 is 15 residues. CDR3 region: CASNLLGTDNSPLHF. The CDR3 coding sequence is TGTGCCAGCAACCTCCTAGGGACAGATAATTCACCCCTCCACTTT.

The chain employs TRBV12-3 or TRBV12-4 and TRBJ2-2; D is ambiguous. Trimming shortened V by 6 bases and J by 7 bases, and 9 bases separated the two germline ends. The CDR3 is 12 amino acids. In nucleotides, the CDR3 is TGTGCCAGCAGCCAGTTAAACGGGGAGCTGTTTTTT. Protein sequence: CASSQLNGELFF.

This chain connects TRBV19 to TRBJ1-4; D is perhaps TRBD1 (5 bases). The CDR3 runs 15 residues. Germline values: CDR1 LNHDA, CDR2 SQIVND (reference sequence). V was shortened by 5 bases and J by 8 bases, with 18 bases between the two germline ends. CDR3 in amino acids: CASSSRDSAGEKLFF. In DNA, the CDR3 is TGTGCCAGTAGTTCCCGGGACTCGGCGGGGGAAAAACTGTTTTTT. Together with reference TRBV19 and TRBJ1-4, the CDR3 gives the full variable domain: DGGITQSPKYLFRKEGQNVTLSCEQNLNHDAMYWYRQDPGQGLRLIYYSQIVNDFQKGDIAEGYSVSREKKESFPLTVTSAQKNPTAFYLCASSSRDSAGEKLFFGSGTQLSVL.

This clone was seen a few times. V and J are TRBV30 and TRBJ2-7; 7 nucleotides line up with TRBD1. Germline V gene data show CDR1 as GTSNPN and CDR2 as SVGIG (reference sequence). V shed 2 bases, J shed 10 bases, and the junction held 5 bases outside the gene matches. The CDR3 extends over 11 amino acids. The chain's CDR3 is CAWSKGGDQYF. The CDR3 nucleotides are TGTGCCTGGAGTAAAGGGGGCGATCAGTACTTC.

The chain has TRBV7-2 and TRBJ2-3; TRBD2 matches 9 bases. J gave up 8 bases and V 4 bases, and 13 bases lay outside the gene matches. Germline CDR1 SGHTA, CDR2 FQGNSA. The CDR3 runs 16 residues. The CDR3, as DNA: TGTGCCAGCAGCTCCCAAGTTAGCGGGAGTTCGGGTACGCAGTATTTT. The encoded protein is CASSSQVSGSSGTQYF.

The chain recombines TRBV28 with TRBJ1-4; maybe TRBD1 (5 bases). The CDR3 totals 14 residues. CDR1 and CDR2 from the germline V gene are MDHEN and SYDVKM. The V end was cut by 8 bases, the J end by 4 bases, with 14 bases between. CDR3 sequence: CASSTRGSNEKLFF. CDR3 coding DNA: TGTGCCAGCTCAACGCGGGGGAGTAATGAAAAACTGTTTTTT.

The chain is built from TRBV5-4 and TRBJ2-3; 13 nucleotides align to TRBD2. The CDR3 loop spans 17 amino acids. Germline loops: CDR1 SGHNT, CDR2 YYREEE (reference sequence). With 3 bases clipped from V and 0 bases from J, the junction kept 4 bases outside the gene matches. CDR3 in DNA: TGTGCCAGCAGCTCGGGACTAGCGGGAATAAGCACAGATACGCAGTATTTT. Protein: CASSSGLAGISTDTQYF. Supplemented by reference TRBV5-4 and TRBJ2-3, the full variable domain reads ETGVTQSPTHLIKTRGQQVTLRCSSQSGHNTVSWYQQALGQGPQFIFQYYREEENGRGNFPPRFSGLQFPNYSSELNVNALELDDSALYLCASSSGLAGISTDTQYFGPGTRLTVL.

This clone appeared a few times. The chain employs TRBV30 and TRBJ2-5; D might be TRBD2 (6 bases). The V end lost 0 bases, the J end lost 1 base, and 15 bases lay between the germline ends. The CDR3 is 16 residues long. From germline, CDR1 is GTSNPN and CDR2 SVGIG (reference sequence). The CDR3 sequence: CAWSVGLPDIQETQYF. The CDR3 bases are TGTGCCTGGAGTGTCGGACTACCAGACATCCAAGAGACCCAGTACTTC.

The rearrangement uses TRBV18 and TRBJ1-5, with 9 bases that match TRBD1. Looked up from germline, CDR1 is KGHSH and CDR2 is LQKENI. The V segment lost 4 bases and the J segment 7 bases; nucleotides outside the gene matches: 8. This CDR3 has 15 residues. The CDR3 DNA reads as TGTGCCAGCTCACAGGACAGGGGTATCGGGCAGCCCCAGCATTTT. Its protein is CASSQDRGIGQPQHF.

The rearrangement links TRBV7-9 to TRBJ2-7, with TRBD1 matching 10 bases. The CDR3 has 15 amino acids. Per the germline V gene, CDR1 is SEHNR and CDR2 is FQNEAQ (reference sequence). With V trimmed by 7 bases and J by 4 bases, 10 bases remained unmatched. The CDR3 DNA reads as TGTGCCAGCATCCCGGATCGGACAGGGGGATACGAGCAGTACTTC. It is translated as CASIPDRTGGYEQYF.

V is TRBV24-1 and J is TRBJ2-1, with 8 bases matching TRBD2. Germline lookup yields CDR1 KGHDR and CDR2 SFDVKD. This CDR3 comprises 16 residues. V was clipped by 4 bases and J by 7 bases; unmatched bases: 11. CDR3 DNA: TGTGCCACCAGTGACCTCGGAGCGGGAGAGGGGAATGAGCAGTTCTTC. It translates to CATSDLGAGEGNEQFF.

The chain has TRBV3-1 (or the pseudogene TRBV3-2) and TRBJ2-7; the match to TRBD2 covers 9 bases. The CDR3 is made up of 13 amino acids. Germline V CDR1 and CDR2: LGHDT, YNNKEL (reference sequence). The ends lost 2 bases at V and 6 bases at J; junction bases unmatched: 2. CDR3 residues: CASSQMTSGEQYF. CDR3 nucleotide sequence: TGTGCCAGCAGCCAAATGACTAGCGGCGAGCAGTACTTC.